The 20 T cell receptor beta chains reported below all come from one sample, sequenced in a study of T-cell reconstitution after alpha-beta-depleted transplantation in children. Unique molecular identifiers were incorporated during preparation of the TCRbeta library. TCRdb independently ran MiXCR on the PCR reads; one entry per CDR3 protein. The sample lists tens of thousands of distinct CDR3 sequences; roughly 6.3% were seen once. The sequencing here drew on PBMCs, mostly from graft donor cells, taken 180 days after TCRalphabeta/CD19-depleted stem cell transplant. The receptors here all came from a male patient younger than 18 who had a stem cell transplant for acute myeloid leukemia, so the T cells may come from the graft donor.

This clonotype rates as medium-sized (0.01 to 0.1%). The rearrangement uses TRBV9 and TRBJ2-2, with D hard to call. The CDR3 has 16 residues. Germline CDR1 and CDR2: SGDLS and YYNGEE. V lost 0 bases, J lost 5 bases, and 14 bases lay in between. As DNA, the CDR3 is TGTGCCAGCAGCGTAGGTAGCTCGGTGGCGACCGGGGAGCTGTTTTTT. Protein: CASSVGSSVATGELFF.

Comments on this clonotype: Here the CDR3 omits its conserved ending phenylalanine or tryptophan, so a read error is the likely source. The V call is TRBV5-5, the J call TRBJ1-2, with D possibly matching TRBD1 (5 bases). In germline, CDR1 is SGHKS, CDR2 YYEKEE (reference sequence). Trimming stripped 4 bases from V and 8 bases from J, with 18 bases between. This CDR3 comprises 14 residues. The CDR3 bases are TGTGCCAGCAGCCAGGAAGGACGGGGCTGGGGCTACACCTAC. It encodes CASSQEGRGWGYTY.

The chain carries TRBV23-1 and TRBJ1-2; D remains ambiguous. TRBV23-1 counts as an open reading frame of uncertain function. V was trimmed by 2 bases and J by 4 bases, leaving 14 bases between them. The CDR3 has 15 amino acids. The CDR3 sequence: CASSQPDLPRYGYTF. In DNA form, the CDR3 reads TGCGCCAGCAGTCAACCTGACTTACCCCGCTATGGCTACACCTTC.

This clonotype is termed medium-sized (0.01 to 0.1%). Relative to the germline gene, one junction end is altered; a read error may explain this. V is TRBV7-3 and J is TRBJ2-1; TRBD2 matches at 10 bases. Germline V lookup: CDR1 SGHTA, CDR2 FQGTGA. CDR3 length: 12 residues. CDR3 sequence (DNA): TGTGCCAGCAGCTTAAACCCTAGCGGGAGAGTCTTC. Amino acids: CASSLNPSGRVF.

This clonotype appeared many times. V gene TRBV5-1 combines with J gene TRBJ1-2; 7 bases agree with TRBD1. The CDR3 spans 16 residues. With V trimmed by 4 bases and J by 4 bases, 13 bases remained unmatched. CDR1 and CDR2 (germline): SGHRS, YFSETQ. CDR3 DNA: TGCGCCAGCAGCCTGGAGTCCCCGGGACAGCTCTATGGCTACACCTTC. It is translated as CASSLESPGQLYGYTF.

This clonotype showed up many times. The V gene is TRBV20-1, the J gene TRBJ2-1; TRBD2 is a possible D gene (5 bases). This CDR3 has 14 amino acids. V lost 6 bases and J 3 bases, leaving 15 bases between the germline ends. Germline CDR1 and CDR2: DFQATT and SNEGSKA (reference sequence). The CDR3 sequence is CSAGGEGLYNEQFF. In DNA form, the CDR3 reads TGCAGTGCCGGAGGAGAGGGCCTCTACAATGAGCAGTTCTTC.

The table lists this clonotype with many counts. This sequence joins TRBV28 and TRBJ2-7; a possible D gene is TRBD1 (5 bases). This CDR3 has 14 amino acids. The germline V gene has CDR1 MDHEN and CDR2 SYDVKM. Trimming took 6 bases from V and 1 from J, leaving 13 bases between them. CDR3 nucleotide sequence: TGTGCCAGCAGGGCGACAGACTTATCCTACGAGCAGTACTTC. Amino acid sequence: CASRATDLSYEQYF.

The table lists this clonotype with many counts. This sequence joins TRBV11-2 and TRBJ2-3; 11 nucleotides align to TRBD2. Germline V gene data show CDR1 as SGHAT and CDR2 as FQNNGV. The CDR3 has 16 residues. The V segment lost 5 bases and the J segment 3 bases; nucleotides outside the gene matches: 7. As DNA, the CDR3 is TGTGCCAGCAGCCGAACCGGGACTAGCGGTACAGATACGCAGTATTTT. Translated, it gives CASSRTGTSGTDTQYF.

This clonotype was seen many times. This chain connects TRBV12-3 or TRBV12-4 to TRBJ1-5, with 9 bases lining up with TRBD1. V dropped 6 bases and J dropped 3; count of bases not matched to a gene: 6. This CDR3 is 15 amino acids long. The CDR3 reads CASSLGQGLNQPQHF. The DNA of the CDR3 is TGTGCCAGCAGCCTGGGACAGGGCCTCAATCAGCCCCAGCATTTT.

The table lists this clonotype with many counts. The J gene is TRBJ2-3, the V gene TRBV7-9; 13 bases fit TRBD2. Germline CDR1 SEHNR, CDR2 FQNEAQ (reference sequence). V lost 5 bases, J lost 4 bases, and 6 bases stayed unmatched. There are 16 residues in the CDR3. CDR3 sequence (DNA): TGTGCCAGCAGCCCGGGACTAGCGGGGTTCGCAGATACGCAGTATTTT. Its protein is CASSPGLAGFADTQYF.

Turning to this clonotype: A much larger clone lies one base from this, so it may be a read error. This chain joins TRBV20-1 and TRBJ2-5; a possible D gene is TRBD2 (5 bases). Germline V lookup: CDR1 DFQATT, CDR2 SNEGSKA (reference sequence). The CDR3 is made up of 13 amino acids. This CDR3 is CSASKLVGEAQYF. The CDR3 coding sequence is TGCAGTGCTAGTAAACTAGTAGGAGAGGCCCAGTACTTC.

This clonotype was seen more than once but under ten times. The chain uses TRBV4-3 and TRBJ2-5, with D uncertain. The ends were cut back, 0 bases at V and 3 bases at J, with 11 bases in the middle. The germline V gene has CDR1 LGHNA and CDR2 YSLEER. The CDR3 runs 15 residues. CDR3 sequence reads: CASSQDRAEEETQYF. The CDR3 DNA reads TGCGCCAGCAGCCAAGATCGGGCAGAAGAAGAGACCCAGTACTTC.

This clonotype was detected many times. The V gene is TRBV20-1, the J gene TRBJ2-1; 7 bases map to TRBD1. The CDR3 is 16 amino acids. In germline, CDR1 is DFQATT, CDR2 SNEGSKA (reference sequence). After removal of 6 bases from V and 5 bases from J, the junction contained 16 bases not matched to a gene. The CDR3 protein is CSAPGGMGTNNNEQFF. DNA of the CDR3: TGCAGTGCCCCAGGGGGAATGGGGACCAACAACAATGAGCAGTTCTTC.

This clonotype is termed medium-sized. The V and J genes are TRBV5-1 and TRBJ1-4; D not resolved. This CDR3 spans 16 amino acids. V was clipped by 1 base and J by 3 bases, with 13 bases between them. The germline V gene encodes CDR1 SGHRS and CDR2 YFSETQ. CDR3 nucleotides: TGCGCCAGCAGCTTGATAATGGGGAGATCTAATGAAAAACTGTTTTTT. It codes for CASSLIMGRSNEKLFF. The full variable domain, with the rest looked up from reference TRBV5-1 and TRBJ1-4, is KAGVTQTPRYLIKTRGQQVTLSCSPISGHRSVSWYQQTPGQGLQFLFEYFSETQRNKGNFPGRFSGRQFSNSRSEMNVSTLELGDSALYLCASSLIMGRSNEKLFFGSGTQLSVL.

This clonotype was counted at least ten times. The V call is TRBV12-3 or TRBV12-4, the J call TRBJ2-2; 8 bases map to TRBD2. The J segment lost 1 base and the V segment lost 3 bases, leaving 7 bases of the junction unmatched. The CDR3 spans 17 residues. The CDR3 coding sequence is TGTGCCAGCAGTTTTTGGGCGGGAGGACGGAACACCGGGGAGCTGTTTTTT. Translation gives CASSFWAGGRNTGELFF.

This clonotype rates as medium-sized. This CDR3 reads CATSRTGPLQETQYF. CDR3 bases: TGTGCCACCAGCAGGACAGGGCCCCTTCAAGAGACCCAGTACTTC. V usage is TRBV15 and J usage is TRBJ2-5, with TRBD1 matching over 7 bases. Trimming removed 3 bases from V and 2 bases from J; junction bases left unmatched: 6. This CDR3 comprises 15 residues. Germline CDR1 is LNHNV and CDR2 is YYDKDF (reference sequence). The entire variable domain, with the rest obtained from reference TRBV15 and TRBJ2-5, is as follows: DAMVIQNPRYQVTQFGKPVTLSCSQTLNHNVMYWYQQKSSQAPKLLFHYYDKDFNNEADTPDNFQSRRPNTSFCFLDIRSPGLGDTAMYLCATSRTGPLQETQYFGPGTRLLVL.

The table lists this clonotype with many counts. The rearrangement uses TRBV2 and TRBJ2-7; 8 nucleotides agree with TRBD2. CDR3 length equals 16 residues. Unmatched junction bases numbered 11, after V lost 4 bases and J lost 3 bases. CDR1 is SNHLY, CDR2 FYNNEI, per germline. The DNA for the CDR3 is TGTGCCAGCAGTGCCAGGTTAGCGGGGCAAGACTACGAGCAGTACTTC. Its protein is CASSARLAGQDYEQYF.

This clonotype is labeled as medium-sized (0.01 to 0.1%). The J gene is TRBJ2-7, the V gene TRBV7-2; no definite D call. This CDR3 has 12 amino acids. Germline V gene data show CDR1 as SGHTA and CDR2 as FQGNSA. Trimming removed 1 base at V and 2 bases at J, with 3 bases between. This chain's CDR3 is CASSLGTYEQYF. Here the CDR3 DNA reads TGTGCCAGCAGCTTAGGAACCTACGAGCAGTACTTC.

This clonotype was counted ten times or more. The V call is TRBV4-2, the J call TRBJ1-2, with D perhaps matching TRBD1 (5 bases). Per germline, CDR1 LGHNA and CDR2 YNFKEQ. V gave up 2 bases and J gave up 1 base, with 8 bases separating them. The CDR3 extends over 14 amino acids. The CDR3 DNA reads as TGTGCCAGCAGCCAAAGGGACGATAACTATGGCTACACCTTC. This sequence encodes CASSQRDDNYGYTF.

This clonotype was picked up many times. The chain carries TRBV29-1 and TRBJ2-5, with D possibly matching TRBD2 (6 bases). V shed 7 bases and J shed 4 bases, with 13 bases lying between them. The germline V gene encodes CDR1 SQVTM and CDR2 ANQGSEA. There are 12 residues in the CDR3. The CDR3: CSGSGTRETQYF. The CDR3 region has the DNA TGCAGCGGTAGCGGTACGAGAGAGACCCAGTACTTC.